This T cell receptor beta chain was captured in a study of vaccination effects on CD4 cells after COVID-19. Study-level findings and limits: After vaccination of healthy people, only 1 of 255 vaccine-induced clones cross-reacted with common cold coronaviruses. Few convalescent patients and no early post-infection timepoints were included in the study.

Clones were sequenced by immunoSEQ multiplex PCR, and TCRdb holds only the in-frame ones, with some missing. The data hold about 73,000 clones, with around 74% observed a single time. Of note for this clone: Its antigen is not identified.

The CDR3 consists of 14 residues. Between the trimmed V and J ends, which lost 8 bases and 0 bases, there was a span of 11 bases. Looked up from germline, CDR1 is SGHRS and CDR2 is YFSETQ. Viral peptide pool expansion of antigen-specific CD4+ T cells preceded sequencing in the ViraFEST assay. Having been cultured for about 10 days, the cells underwent CD4+ T cell isolation. All vaccine recipients tested negative for nucleocapsid antibodies and had never contracted SARS-CoV-2 infection. Wells containing two million PBMC each were cultured with 10 IU/ml IL-2 and 7.5 to 10 ug/ml peptides. IL-2 medium was substituted for half the medium on days 3 and 7.

The sample in question was CD4+ T cells from PBMCs cultured with HCoV-NL63 spike peptides, obtained before COVID-19 vaccination. The sequence derives from a human donor who received a COVID-19 vaccine. V usage is TRBV5-1 and J usage is TRBJ2-2; either TRBD1 or TRBD2 may supply D (5 bases each). CDR3 DNA sequence: TGCGCCAGTTGGGACGTCGCGAACACCGGGGAGCTGTTTTTT. Its translation: CASWDVANTGELFF.